This T cell receptor (beta chain) was recovered during a study of beta chain features in type 1 diabetes. Study in general: Patient and healthy donor groups were alike in age, gender and cell yields. Over all samples combined, some 110 million sorted cells were examined.

This clone was seen a few times. V trimming: 4 bases; J trimming: 5 bases; junction bases outside the gene matches: 16. The CDR3 runs 18 residues. CDR1 is MNHNS and CDR2 is SASEGT in the germline V gene. Expressed TCRB transcripts were sequenced because the isolated RNA had all been reverse transcribed beforehand. Generated by immunoSEQ multiplex PCR, the TCRdb table keeps only in-frame clones and is missing some. The table lists a few hundred thousand clones, 14% of them singletons. Post-sort purity exceeded 95% for all sorted populations. J is TRBJ2-2 and V is TRBV6-1, with TRBD1 matching 7 bases. This sequence was found in a man younger than 45 in good health. Source material: naive CD4+ T cells from blood. The CDR3 nucleotides are TGTGCCAGCAGTGCAGAGATACCGGGACAGTTTCGGACCGGGGAGCTGTTTTTT. This sequence encodes CASSAEIPGQFRTGELFF.